This entry lists 22 T cell receptor beta chains sequenced from one sample in a study of blood T cell repertoires in COVID-19. The data were produced by immunoSEQ multiplex PCR, yet TCRdb's version contains in-frame clones alone and is incomplete. This sample yields about 210,000 clones, of which 85% are seen a single time; roughly a sixth belongs to the top ten. The sample taken for sequencing was PBMCs or T cells enriched from blood (not recorded which). Receptors were obtained from a man aged 40-49 years who had recovered from COVID-19.

J is TRBJ1-2 and V is TRBV30; no reliable D call. The CDR3 runs to 15 residues. Germline V gives CDR1 GTSNPN, CDR2 SVGIG (reference sequence). V lost 7 bases and J lost 0, with 18 bases in between. The CDR3: CASLSGGNTNYGYTF. The CDR3 DNA sequence: TGTGCCTCACTAAGTGGCGGGAACACTAACTATGGCTACACCTTC. The variable domain in full, completed from reference TRBV30 and TRBJ1-2, reads SQTIHQWPATLVQPVGSPLSLECTVEGTSNPNLYWYRQAAGRGLQLLFYSVGIGQISSEVPQNLSASRPQDRQFILSSKKLLLSDSGFYLCASLSGGNTNYGYTFGSGTRLTVV.

The V gene is TRBV5-1, the J gene TRBJ1-1, with 8 bases that match TRBD1. V trimming: 7 bases; J trimming: 1 base; junction bases outside the gene matches: 9. Germline CDR1 and CDR2: SGHRS and YFSETQ. The CDR3 length is 15 residues. Here the CDR3 reads CASLPGGAENTEAFF. CDR3 DNA: TGCGCCAGCCTTCCAGGGGGCGCGGAGAACACTGAAGCTTTCTTT.

The chain recombines TRBV23-1 with TRBJ2-7; D might be TRBD2 (6 bases). TRBV23-1 is reported as an ORF; its role is uncertain. This CDR3 is 17 amino acids long. V shed 4 bases and J shed 7 bases, with 26 bases lying between them. The CDR3 DNA reads as TGCGCCAGCAGTCCAGAACAGAGGCGCGGGGCTAGAAAAGAGCAGTACTTC. It yields the protein CASSPEQRRGARKEQYF.

The table lists this clone with a count of one. This chain connects TRBV18 to TRBJ2-4, with TRBD1 identical over 9 bases. Germline V gene data show CDR1 as KGHSH and CDR2 as LQKENI. The trim removed 3 bases at V and 7 bases at J, leaving 4 bases unmatched. The CDR3 runs to 14 residues. The CDR3: CASSPADRGNIQYF. CDR3 DNA: TGTGCCAGCTCACCTGCGGACAGGGGTAACATTCAGTACTTC.

By proportion, this clone is medium-sized. The chain combines TRBV6-1 with TRBJ1-5, with D possibly matching TRBD1 (5 bases). The V and J ends lost 1 base and 2 bases respectively, with 12 bases between them. Germline CDR1 reads MNHNS; CDR2 reads SASEGT. The length of the CDR3 is 16 residues. In nucleotides, the CDR3 is TGTGCCAGCAGTGAAGATGTAGGGGCGGGCAATCAGCCCCAGCATTTT. Translating it yields CASSEDVGAGNQPQHF.

The genes are TRBV5-4 and TRBJ1-1; the D gene is possibly TRBD1 (6 bases). Germline loops: CDR1 SGHNT, CDR2 YYREEE (reference sequence). This CDR3 has 16 amino acids. Trimming stripped 4 bases from V and 1 base from J, with 17 bases between. The CDR3 sequence: CASSQGGGPGNTEAFF. CDR3 coding DNA: TGTGCCAGCAGCCAGGGAGGGGGGCCGGGGAACACTGAAGCTTTCTTT.

The chain links TRBV19 to TRBJ1-2, with 9 bases identical to TRBD1. The ends lost 5 bases at V and 8 bases at J; junction bases unmatched: 9. Germline CDR1 reads LNHDA; CDR2 reads SQIVND (reference sequence). The length of the CDR3 is 14 residues. In DNA, the CDR3 is TGTGCCAGTAGTCCCCGGGACAGGGTCCGGGGCTACACCTTC. Its protein product is CASSPRDRVRGYTF.

The J gene is TRBJ2-2, the V gene TRBV7-3; 7 bases line up with TRBD1. V was clipped by 5 bases and J by 6 bases; unmatched bases: 6. Per germline, CDR1 SGHTA and CDR2 FQGTGA. CDR3 length: 14 amino acids. CDR3 coding DNA: TGTGCCAGCAGCACCTCGACAGGGTCCGGGGAGCTGTTTTTT. Translating it yields CASSTSTGSGELFF.

This chain uses TRBV13 with TRBJ2-1; TRBD2 aligns across 8 bases. This CDR3 is built from 18 residues. Germline-derived CDR1 and CDR2 are PRHDT and FYEKMQ (reference sequence). Germline trimming cut 2 bases from V and 6 bases from J; bases unmatched to any gene: 15. The CDR3 is CASSLFSGSVGGGNEQFF. The CDR3 DNA reads TGTGCCAGCAGCTTATTCAGCGGGAGCGTTGGTGGGGGCAATGAGCAGTTCTTC. Full variable domain (outside the CDR3, taken from reference TRBV13 and TRBJ2-1): AAGVIQSPRHLIKEKRETATLKCYPIPRHDTVYWYQQGPGQDPQFLISFYEKMQSDKGSIPDRFSAQQFSDYHSELNMSSLELGDSALYFCASSLFSGSVGGGNEQFFGPGTRLTVL.

This clone appeared once. This chain connects TRBV30 to TRBJ1-5; maybe TRBD1 (6 bases). Per the germline V gene, CDR1 is GTSNPN and CDR2 is SVGIG (reference sequence). This CDR3 is built from 13 residues. V lost 5 bases to trimming and J lost 4 bases, with 12 bases between them. Written as DNA, the CDR3 is TGTGCCTGGGCACAGGGTTCAAATCAGCCCCAGCATTTT. This encodes CAWAQGSNQPQHF.

The rearrangement uses TRBV11-2 and TRBJ2-2, with 9 bases lining up with TRBD2. Looked up from germline, CDR1 is SGHAT and CDR2 is FQNNGV. V was clipped by 1 base and J by 11 bases; unmatched bases: 8. The CDR3 is made up of 15 amino acids. The CDR3 here is CASSLGSPREGELFF. CDR3 DNA sequence: TGTGCCAGCAGCTTAGGGTCACCGCGGGAGGGTGAGCTGTTTTTT.

The rearrangement links TRBV7-3 to TRBJ1-1, with 7 positions matching TRBD1. The CDR3 runs 14 residues. Germline CDR1 is SGHTA and CDR2 is FQGTGA. V was pared by 2 bases and J by 1 base, with 1 base of the junction left unmatched. The CDR3 is CASSLSGGNTEAFF. In DNA, the CDR3 is TGTGCCAGCAGCTTATCAGGGGGGAACACTGAAGCTTTCTTT.

CDR3 DNA sequence: TGTGCCAGCGATAGGAGGCCCAACCCCCAGTTCTTC. Its protein is CASDRRPNPQFF. The rearrangement links TRBV6-5 to TRBJ2-1; D possibly corresponds to TRBD2 (5 bases). The CDR3 has 12 residues. CDR1 and CDR2 (germline): MNHEY, SVGAGI. The germline V and J ends were trimmed by 8 bases and 13 bases, with 18 bases remaining between them.

The chain is built from TRBV10-2 and TRBJ1-4, with D possibly being TRBD1 (6 bases). The CDR3 runs to 15 residues. With 0 bases removed from V and 7 bases from J, the gap between germline ends came to 12 bases. Germline CDR1 WSHSY, CDR2 SAAADI. CDR3 loop: CASSESTGVGEKLFF. CDR3 coding DNA: TGCGCCAGCAGTGAGTCGACAGGTGTAGGTGAAAAACTGTTTTTT.

The genes are TRBV18 and TRBJ2-5, with 12 bases matching TRBD2. CDR3 length: 16 residues. Germline V gene lookup returns CDR1 KGHSH and CDR2 LQKENI. The junction had 2 bases not matched to a gene; V was cut back by 2 bases and J by 1 base. The CDR3 reads CASSPRTSGTQETQYF. The DNA of the CDR3 is TGTGCCAGCTCACCAAGGACTAGCGGGACCCAAGAGACCCAGTACTTC.

In DNA, the CDR3 is TGTGCCAGCAGCCAAGGGCCACGTGGGGCCAACGAGCAGTACTTC. Translated, it gives CASSQGPRGANEQYF. The genes are TRBV3-1 (or the pseudogene TRBV3-2) and TRBJ2-7; TRBD1 is a possible D gene (5 bases). Germline-derived CDR1 and CDR2 are LGHDT and YNNKEL (reference sequence). This CDR3 spans 15 amino acids. Trimming pared 1 base from V and 5 bases from J, leaving 15 bases between.

This chain connects TRBV19 to TRBJ1-2, with 10 bases that match TRBD1. Germline trimming cut 3 bases from V and 6 bases from J; bases unmatched to any gene: 1. Germline V lookup: CDR1 LNHDA, CDR2 SQIVND (reference sequence). This CDR3 is built from 13 residues. CDR3 nucleotides: TGTGCCAGTAGTATGACAGGGGGCCATGGCTACACCTTC. Its protein is CASSMTGGHGYTF. Filled out from reference TRBV19 and TRBJ1-2, the complete variable domain reads DGGITQSPKYLFRKEGQNVTLSCEQNLNHDAMYWYRQDPGQGLRLIYYSQIVNDFQKGDIAEGYSVSREKKESFPLTVTSAQKNPTAFYLCASSMTGGHGYTFGSGTRLTVV.

The V gene is TRBV19, the J gene TRBJ2-4; 10 bases match TRBD1. Germline CDR1 reads LNHDA; CDR2 reads SQIVND (reference sequence). Trimming at V came to 5 bases and at J to 9 bases, leaving 7 bases not matched to a gene. The CDR3 consists of 14 residues. CDR3 sequence (DNA): TGTGCCAGTAGTCCCGAGACAGGGGGCACCATTCAGTACTTC. Amino acid sequence: CASSPETGGTIQYF.

This sequence joins TRBV6-1 and TRBJ2-7; D is unclear. The CDR3 runs 11 residues. V lost 2 bases to trimming and J lost 4 bases, with 3 bases between them. Germline lookup yields CDR1 MNHNS and CDR2 SASEGT. CDR3 DNA: TGTGCCAGCAGTGAATCTTACGAGCAGTACTTC. This codes for CASSESYEQYF.

In DNA, the CDR3 is TGTGCCACCAGTGACCAGGACAGGGGGCGCGGTCGTGTGGACGAGCAGTACTTC. Protein: CATSDQDRGRGRVDEQYF. The genes are TRBV24-1 and TRBJ2-7, with 11 bases identical to TRBD1. The CDR3 runs 18 residues. Germline assignment: CDR1 KGHDR and CDR2 SFDVKD. V was pared by 4 bases and J by 5 bases, with 15 bases of the junction left unmatched.

This chain links TRBV18 with TRBJ2-5, with D tentatively TRBD2 (5 bases). Trimming left V 0 bases short and J 5 bases short, with 10 bases between. The CDR3 covers 14 residues. CDR1 is KGHSH and CDR2 is LQKENI in the germline V gene. In DNA, the CDR3 is TGTGCCAGCTCACCACCTGCTAGCTTCGAGACCCAGTACTTC. This codes for CASSPPASFETQYF.

CDR3 sequence reads: CASSFSQGNEAFF. CDR3 in DNA: TGTGCCAGCAGTTTTTCACAGGGGAATGAAGCTTTCTTT. The chain recombines TRBV6-5 with TRBJ1-1; 7 bases are shared with TRBD1. The CDR3 loop spans 13 amino acids. Trimming removed 4 bases from V and 7 bases from J; junction bases left unmatched: 6. CDR1 and CDR2 (germline): MNHEY, SVGAGI.